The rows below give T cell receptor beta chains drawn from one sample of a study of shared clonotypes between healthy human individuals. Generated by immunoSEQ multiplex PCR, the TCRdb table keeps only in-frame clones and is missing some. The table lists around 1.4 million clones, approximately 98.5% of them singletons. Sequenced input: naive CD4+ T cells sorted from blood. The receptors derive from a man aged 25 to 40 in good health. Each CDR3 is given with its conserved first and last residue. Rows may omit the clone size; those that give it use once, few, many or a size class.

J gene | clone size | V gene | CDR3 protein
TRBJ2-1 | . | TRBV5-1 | CASSSGGTSYNEQFF
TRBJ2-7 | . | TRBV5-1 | CASSLVGGQGSAYEQYF
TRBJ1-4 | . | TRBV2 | CASSVTNEKLFF
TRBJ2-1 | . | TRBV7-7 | CASSSRVGSHEQFF
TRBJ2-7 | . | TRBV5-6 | CASSTGQGAYEQYF
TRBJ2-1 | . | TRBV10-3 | CAIRGPISYNEQFF
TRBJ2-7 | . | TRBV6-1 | CASSSGLTYEQYF
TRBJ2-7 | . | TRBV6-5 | CASNNRDRVHEQYF
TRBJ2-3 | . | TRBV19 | CASGNRGQVWDDTQYF
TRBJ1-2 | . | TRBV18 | CASSPPQVYGYTF
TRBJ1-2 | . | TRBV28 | CASRGGTDGYTF
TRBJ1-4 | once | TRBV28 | CASSFSGDEKLFF
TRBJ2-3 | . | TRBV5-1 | CASSLRPFTDTQYF
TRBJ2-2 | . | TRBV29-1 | CSARLAGETGELFF
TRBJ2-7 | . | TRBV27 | CASSPLRVAGPRSEQYF
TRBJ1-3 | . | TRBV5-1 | CASSMGEPGNTIYF
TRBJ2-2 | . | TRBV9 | CASSVREGGELFF
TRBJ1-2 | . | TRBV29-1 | CSVADRGVYGYTF
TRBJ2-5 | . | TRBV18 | CASSSFEETQYF
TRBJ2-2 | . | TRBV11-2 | CASSTRALAGGSNTGELFF
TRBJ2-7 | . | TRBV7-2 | CASSLGLEYYEQYF
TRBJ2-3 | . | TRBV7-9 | CASSQLATPSTDTQYF
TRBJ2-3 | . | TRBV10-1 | CASSFGLAGSTDTQYF
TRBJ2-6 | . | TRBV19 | CASSSRDRGGGANVLTF
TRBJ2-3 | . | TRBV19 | CASSLRTSGSTTDTQYF
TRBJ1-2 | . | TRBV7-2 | CASSSTPAEASNYGYTF
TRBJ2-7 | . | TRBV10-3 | CAISAGRDSYEQYF
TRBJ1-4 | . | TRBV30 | CAWSKTGATNEKLFF
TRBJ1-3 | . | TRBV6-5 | CASSPQGALGNTIYF
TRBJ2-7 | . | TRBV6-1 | CASSETSWVSYEQYF
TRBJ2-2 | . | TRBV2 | CASRQGGGELFF
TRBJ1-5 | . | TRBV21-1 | CASSNPYSSNQPQHF
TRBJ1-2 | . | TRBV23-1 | CASSQHDRINYGYTF
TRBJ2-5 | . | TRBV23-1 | CASTPGQGLAETQYF
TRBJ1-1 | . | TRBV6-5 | CASSLLTGVKAFF
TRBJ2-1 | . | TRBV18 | CASSPQGAGTSNEQFF
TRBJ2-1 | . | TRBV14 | CASSQGYYNEQFF
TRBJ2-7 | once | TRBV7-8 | CATGGQGGVSYEQYF
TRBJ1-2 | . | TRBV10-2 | CASSEMSRGLYGYTF
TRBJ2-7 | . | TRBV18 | CASSSGQGATEQYF
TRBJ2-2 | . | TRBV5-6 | CASSLANQGLFF
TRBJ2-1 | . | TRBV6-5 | CASSYSASLDEQFF